This T cell receptor beta chain is from a study of blood T cells in healthy people across ages. Turning to this clonotype: At one of its ends the junction is not consistent with the germline gene, which may arise from a read error.

The CDR3 loop spans 15 amino acids. Germline V CDR1 and CDR2: SNHLY, FYNNEI. Extraction of total RNA produced a minimum of 5.5 micrograms from each sample. Alongside a J-beta primer mix, a sample-barcoded 5' primer served in a second PCR lasting about 7 to 11 cycles. One entry per CDR3 protein results from TCRdb running MiXCR on the 5' RACE reads. Among some 1.7 million distinct CDR3 sequences listed, 28% were seen once. The source of this sequence is a woman in her twenties or thirties in good health. The sample consisted of blood. The chain joins TRBV2 to TRBJ1-5; the match to TRBD1 covers 7 bases. The CDR3 loop is CASSNLNRGNPPQHF. The CDR3 coding sequence is TGTGCCAGCAGTAATCTCAACAGGGGTAATCCGCCCCAGCATTTT.